This T cell receptor beta chain was profiled in a study of blood T cells in healthy people across ages. PCR was performed a second time for about 6 to 12 cycles using a sample-barcoded 5' primer and a J-beta primer mix. TCRdb re-derived calls from the 5' RACE reads in MiXCR, one entry per CDR3 protein. The sample has about 1,500,000 distinct CDR3 sequences; roughly 27% are singletons. Peripheral blood was drawn, approximately 10 milliliters per donor. Extractions gave at least 6 micrograms of total RNA per sample. Trimming removed 6 bases from V and 2 bases from J, with 10 bases in between. The CDR3 sequence is 14 residues long. The germline V gene encodes CDR1 SGHTA and CDR2 FQGTGA. The sample holds a few counts of this clonotype.

This receptor was taken from a woman aged 25 to 39 in good health. Sequenced sample: blood. The rearrangement links TRBV7-3 to TRBJ2-2, with no clear D. The CDR3 spells CASRQQSNTGELFF. DNA for the CDR3: TGTGCCAGCAGGCAACAGAGTAACACCGGGGAGCTGTTTTTT.